A selection of T cell receptor beta chains follows, all from one sample in a study of tumor and adjacent non-tumor tissue in lung cancer. TCRdb called the multiplex PCR reads again in MiXCR, with one record for every CDR3 protein. There are 75,000 to 80,000 distinct CDR3 sequences in the sample; over 65% occur only once, and around 38% lies in the top ten. Material for sequencing was distant non-tumor lung tissue. The receptors originated from a man aged 65 to 85 with non-small cell lung cancer. CDR3s include the opening cysteine and the closing phenylalanine or tryptophan. A D gene is named only where the DNA matches it firmly. The size field is filled for only some rows; it gives once, few, many or a size class.

V,D,size,J,DNA,CDR3
TRBV5-5,TRBD1,once,TRBJ1-2,TGTGCCAGCAACTTGGAATATTTGGGACAGGGCCGTGGCTACACCTTC,CASNLEYLGQGRGYTF
TRBV20-1,TRBD2,few,TRBJ2-7,TGCACTGTTGGAGAAGGACTAGCGGGGACCTACGGGCAGTACTTC,CTVGEGLAGTYGQYF
TRBV12-3/TRBV12-4,-,few,TRBJ1-2,TGTGCCAGCAGGTCGGGAGAGGTGAACTATGGCTACACCTTC,CASRSGEVNYGYTF
TRBV11-3,-,-,TRBJ2-2,TGTGCCAGCAGCTTCAGGACCGGGGAGCTGTTTTTT,CASSFRTGELFF
TRBV6-5,TRBD1,-,TRBJ2-5,TGTGCCAGCAGTTCCGCCTGGACAGGGATCCCACAAGAGACCCAGTACTTC,CASSSAWTGIPQETQYF
TRBV11-2,TRBD1,-,TRBJ2-1,TGTGCAAGCAGCTTACAGGGGACCTACAATGAGCAGTCCTTC,CASSLQGTYNEQSF
TRBV10-3,-,-,TRBJ1-2,TGTACCATCAGTGCTGAGCAAGACCACGGCTACACCTTC,CTISAEQDHGYTF
TRBV20-1,TRBD1,-,TRBJ1-6,TGCAGTGCTGCCGACAGGGGGCTGAATAATTCACCCTTCCACTTT,CSAADRGLNNSPFHF
TRBV6-6,-,-,TRBJ2-7,TGTGCCAGCAGTTACGGAGCATTCGAGCAGTACTTC,CASSYGAFEQYF
TRBV7-8,-,-,TRBJ2-3,TGTGCCAGCAGCTTCTTATTATGGGGAAGCGTAGAGACGCAGTATTTT,CASSFLLWGSVETQYF
TRBV11-2,-,many,TRBJ1-1,TGTGCCCGCAGATTCGCCAATTCAAGGAAAAATGAAGCTTTCTTT,CARRFANSRKNEAFF
TRBV6-1,TRBD1,-,TRBJ2-2,TGTGCCAGTAGTAGCCCGGGACAGGTTATTTCCACCGAGGAGCTGTTTTTT,CASSSPGQVISTEELFF
TRBV12-3/TRBV12-4,-,-,TRBJ1-3,TGTGACAGTAGTCGTCCCGGAACAGGGATCGGCTCTGGAAACACCATATATTTT,CDSSRPGTGIGSGNTIYF
TRBV12-3/TRBV12-4,-,many,TRBJ2-7,TGTGCCAGCAGCCTTCTGCTCGGACAGAAATCTTCAATGGAGCAGTACTTC,CASSLLLGQKSSMEQYF
TRBV10-2,-,-,TRBJ2-2,TGCGCCAGCAGACCAAAAGGGGGGGGTAATACCGGGGAGCTGTTTTTT,CASRPKGGGNTGELFF
TRBV11-1,-,-,TRBJ2-5,TGTGCCAGCAGCTTAATCCCCTCGTGGGGAGAGACCCACTACTTC,CASSLIPSWGETHYF
TRBV12-3/TRBV12-4,-,-,TRBJ1-2,TGTGCCAGCAATACCGACGGGAACTACACCTTC,CASNTDGNYTF
TRBV4-2,-,once,TRBJ1-4,TGTGCTATCAGCCAAGTATCGTTGGGGGTAGCTAATGAAAAACTGTTTTTT,CAISQVSLGVANEKLFF
TRBV6-5,-,-,TRBJ2-5,TGTGCCAGCAATTACAGGGTTGGGGGCCAAGAGACCCAGTACTTC,CASNYRVGGQETQYF
TRBV4-1,-,-,TRBJ2-3,TGCGCCAGCAGCCAAGGGGCATCAAGATATACACAGTATTTT,CASSQGASRYTQYF
TRBV6-2/TRBV6-3,-,-,TRBJ1-1,TGTACCAGCAGGGTCGGGACTGGGGGCGAAGCTTTCTTT,CTSRVGTGGEAFF
TRBV15,TRBD2,once,TRBJ2-1,TGTCCCACCAGCGCTAGCGGCGCCTACAATGAGCAGTTCTTC,CPTSASGAYNEQFF
TRBV5-6,-,-,TRBJ2-1,TGTGCCAGCAGACAAGGGACCCTCTCCTACAATGAGCGGTTCTTC,CASRQGTLSYNERFF